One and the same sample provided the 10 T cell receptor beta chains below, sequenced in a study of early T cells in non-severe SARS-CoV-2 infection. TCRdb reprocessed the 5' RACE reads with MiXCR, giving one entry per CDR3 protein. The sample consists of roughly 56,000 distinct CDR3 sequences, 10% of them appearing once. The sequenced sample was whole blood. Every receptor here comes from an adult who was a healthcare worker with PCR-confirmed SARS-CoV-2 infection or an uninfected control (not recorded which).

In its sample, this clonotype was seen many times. DNA of the CDR3: TGTGCCAGCAGTTACGACCCAACACAGAGAGAAGCTTTCTTT. Amino acid sequence: CASSYDPTQREAFF. V is TRBV6-2 or TRBV6-3 and J is TRBJ1-1; no definite D call. The CDR3 sequence is 14 residues long. CDR1 and CDR2 (germline): MNHEY, SVGEGT. V was cut by 2 bases and J by 8 bases, with 15 bases left in between.

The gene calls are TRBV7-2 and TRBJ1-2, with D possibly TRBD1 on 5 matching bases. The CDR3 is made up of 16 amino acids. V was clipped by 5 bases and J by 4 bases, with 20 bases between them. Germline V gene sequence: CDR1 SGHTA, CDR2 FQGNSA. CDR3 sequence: CASSPQGEGRAYGYTF. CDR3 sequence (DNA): TGTGCCAGCAGCCCCCAAGGGGAGGGGCGCGCCTATGGCTACACCTTC.

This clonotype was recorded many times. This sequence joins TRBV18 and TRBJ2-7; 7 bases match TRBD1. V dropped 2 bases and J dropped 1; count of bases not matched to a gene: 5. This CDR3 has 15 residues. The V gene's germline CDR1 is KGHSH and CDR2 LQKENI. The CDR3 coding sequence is TGTGCCAGCTCACCAGCGGACAGGACTTCCTACGAGCAGTACTTC. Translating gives CASSPADRTSYEQYF. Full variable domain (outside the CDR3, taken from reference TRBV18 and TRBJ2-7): NAGVMQNPRHLVRRRGQEARLRCSPMKGHSHVYWYRQLPEEGLKFMVYLQKENIIDESGMPKERFSAEFPKEGPSILRIQQVVRGDSAAYFCASSPADRTSYEQYFGPGTRLTVT.

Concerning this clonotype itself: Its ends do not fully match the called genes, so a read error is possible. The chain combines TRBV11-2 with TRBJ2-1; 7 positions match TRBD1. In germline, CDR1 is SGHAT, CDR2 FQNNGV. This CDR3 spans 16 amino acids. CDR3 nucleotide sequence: TGTGCCAGCAGGTTAGGTTGGTCACAGGGGAACAATGAGCAGTTCTTC. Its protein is CASRLGWSQGNNEQFF.

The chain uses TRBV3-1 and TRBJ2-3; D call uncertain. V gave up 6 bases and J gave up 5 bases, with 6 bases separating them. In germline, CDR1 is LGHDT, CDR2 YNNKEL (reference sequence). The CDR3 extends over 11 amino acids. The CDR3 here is CASSRQDTQYF. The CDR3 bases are TGTGCCAGCAGTAGGCAAGATACGCAGTATTTT.

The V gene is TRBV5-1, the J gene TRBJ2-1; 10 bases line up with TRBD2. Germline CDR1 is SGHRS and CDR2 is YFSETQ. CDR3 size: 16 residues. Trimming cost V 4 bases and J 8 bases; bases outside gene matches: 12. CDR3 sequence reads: CASSPPSASGSYEQFF. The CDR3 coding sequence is TGCGCCAGCAGCCCGCCCTCGGCTAGCGGGAGCTATGAGCAGTTCTTC.

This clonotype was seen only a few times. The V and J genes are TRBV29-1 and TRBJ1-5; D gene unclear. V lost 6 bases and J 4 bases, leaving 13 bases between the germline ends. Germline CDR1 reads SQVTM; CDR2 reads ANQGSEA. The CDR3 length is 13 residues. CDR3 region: CSVLTSPNQPQHF. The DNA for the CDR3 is TGCAGCGTATTGACATCCCCGAATCAGCCCCAGCATTTT.

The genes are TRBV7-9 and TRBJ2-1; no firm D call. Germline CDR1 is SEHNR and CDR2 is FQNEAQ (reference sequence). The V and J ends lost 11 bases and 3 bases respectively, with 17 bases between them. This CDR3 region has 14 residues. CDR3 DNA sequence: TGTGCCGGCCAATTAATGGGTTTCTACAATGAGCAGTTCTTC. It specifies CAGQLMGFYNEQFF.

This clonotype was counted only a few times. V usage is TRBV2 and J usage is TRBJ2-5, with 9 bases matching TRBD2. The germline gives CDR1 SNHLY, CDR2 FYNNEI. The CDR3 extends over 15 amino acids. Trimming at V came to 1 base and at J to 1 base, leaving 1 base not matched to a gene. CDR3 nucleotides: TGTGCCAGCAGTGAAGGACTAGCGGCCCAAGAGACCCAGTACTTC. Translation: CASSEGLAAQETQYF.

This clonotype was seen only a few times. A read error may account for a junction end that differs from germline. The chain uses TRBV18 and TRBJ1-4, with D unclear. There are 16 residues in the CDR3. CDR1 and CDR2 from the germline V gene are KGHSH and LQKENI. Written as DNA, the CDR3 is TGTGCCAACTCACCCGGGCAGCCTGCAACTAATGAAAAACTGTTTTTT. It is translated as CANSPGQPATNEKLFF. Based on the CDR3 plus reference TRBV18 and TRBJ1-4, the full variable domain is NAGVMQNPRHLVRRRGQEARLRCSPMKGHSHVYWYRQLPEEGLKFMVYLQKENIIDESGMPKERFSAEFPKEGPSILRIQQVVRGDSAAYFCANSPGQPATNEKLFFGSGTQLSVL.